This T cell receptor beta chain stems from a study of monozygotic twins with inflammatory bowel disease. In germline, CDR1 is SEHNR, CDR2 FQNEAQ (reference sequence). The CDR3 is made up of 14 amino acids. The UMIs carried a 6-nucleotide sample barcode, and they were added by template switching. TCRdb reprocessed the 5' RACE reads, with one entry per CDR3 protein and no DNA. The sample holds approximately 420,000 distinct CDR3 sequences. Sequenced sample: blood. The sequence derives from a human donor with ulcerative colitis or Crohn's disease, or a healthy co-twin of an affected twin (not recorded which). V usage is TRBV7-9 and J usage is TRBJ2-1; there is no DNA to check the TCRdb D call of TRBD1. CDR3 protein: CASSLDGNYNEQFF.